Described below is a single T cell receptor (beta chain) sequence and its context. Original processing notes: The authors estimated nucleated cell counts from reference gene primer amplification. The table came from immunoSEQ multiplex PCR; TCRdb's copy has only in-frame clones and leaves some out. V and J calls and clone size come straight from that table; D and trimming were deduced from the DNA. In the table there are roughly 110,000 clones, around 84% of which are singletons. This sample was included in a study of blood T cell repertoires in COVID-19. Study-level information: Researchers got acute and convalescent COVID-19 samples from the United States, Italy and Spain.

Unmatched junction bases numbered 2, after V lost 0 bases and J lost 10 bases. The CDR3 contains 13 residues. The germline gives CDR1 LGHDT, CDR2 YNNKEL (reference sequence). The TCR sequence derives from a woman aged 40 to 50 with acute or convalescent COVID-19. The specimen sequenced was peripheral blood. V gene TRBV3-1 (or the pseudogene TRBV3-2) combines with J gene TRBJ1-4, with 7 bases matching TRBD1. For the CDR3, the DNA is TGTGCCAGCAGCCAAGATAAGGGGGCAAAACTGTTTTTT. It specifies CASSQDKGAKLFF.